What follows are 3 T cell receptor beta chains derived from one specimen sequenced in a study of persistence of HIV-infected CD4 T cells. The libraries were made with immunoSEQ version 4 in survey mode. Only in-frame clones appear in the TCRdb table, and some are missing; sequencing was by immunoSEQ multiplex PCR. The sample shows 40,000 to 55,000 clones, 70% to 90% of them seen only once. Nonspecific anti-CD3/anti-CD28 bead stimulation represents the broad CD4+ T cell repertoire. Sorting of responding CD4+ T cells relied on upregulated CD40 ligand together with CD69. Which antigens these TCRs recognize remains unknown. Specimen: CD4+ T cells sorted from PBMCs after roughly 18-hour stimulation, collected from a patient who received antiretroviral therapy. These receptors were obtained from an adult woman with HIV who was CMV-seropositive.

This chain links TRBV20-1 with TRBJ2-3; maybe TRBD2 (5 bases). This CDR3 region has 14 residues. CDR1 DFQATT and CDR2 SNEGSKA come from the germline V gene (reference sequence). Trimming took off 3 bases at V and 4 bases at J, with 14 bases between the two ends. This chain's CDR3 is CSASARARADTQYF. The CDR3 nucleotides read TGCAGTGCTAGTGCGCGGGCGAGGGCAGATACGCAGTATTTT.

V usage is TRBV19 and J usage is TRBJ1-1; D perhaps matches TRBD1 (5 bases). CDR1 and CDR2 from the germline V gene are LNHDA and SQIVND (reference sequence). This CDR3 is built from 16 residues. Trimming pared 5 bases from V and 1 base from J, leaving 17 bases between. CDR3 amino acids: CASSPIRAGSNTEAFF. Here the CDR3 DNA reads TGTGCCAGTAGTCCTATCAGGGCGGGATCGAACACTGAAGCTTTCTTT.

The rearrangement uses TRBV11-3 and TRBJ2-2; 9 nucleotides line up with TRBD2. V shed 0 bases, J shed 5 bases, and the junction held 7 bases outside the gene matches. The CDR3 contains 17 residues. Germline CDR1 SGHNT, CDR2 YENEEA. CDR3 bases: TGTGCCAGCAGCTTAGAAGCGCTAGCGGGGTCTACCGGGGAGCTGTTTTTT. Its protein product is CASSLEALAGSTGELFF.